A selection of T cell receptor beta chains follows, all from one sample in a study of blood T cell repertoires in COVID-19. Clones were read by immunoSEQ multiplex PCR, and TCRdb kept only the in-frame ones, dropping some. Of approximately 300,000 clones listed, just over 85% are singletons. Sequenced sample: PBMCs or T cells enriched from blood (not recorded which). These receptors were obtained from a woman between 18 and 30 years old who had recovered from COVID-19. Each CDR3 is given with its conserved first and last residue. The D gene is left open where the match is weak. Expanded clones are given a class, and other clones once, few, many or no size at all.

j_gene | d_gene | v_gene | abundance | CDR3aa | CDR3nt
TRBJ2-3 | TRBD2 | TRBV4-1 | . | CASSQGGGLAGADTQYF | TGCGCCAGCAGCCAAGGGGGCGGGCTAGCGGGGGCAGATACGCAGTATTTT
TRBJ2-1 | . | TRBV3-1/TRBV3-2 | . | CASSQEGGGNEQFF | TGTGCCAGCAGCCAAGAAGGCGGAGGCAATGAGCAGTTCTTC
TRBJ1-2 | TRBD1 | TRBV30 | . | CACRQGDYGYTF | TGTGCCTGTCGACAGGGAGACTATGGCTACACCTTC
TRBJ2-2 | . | TRBV5-6 | . | CASSPNLAREGMGGELFF | TGTGCCAGCAGCCCGAACCTGGCGCGGGAAGGAATGGGCGGGGAGCTGTTTTTT
TRBJ2-7 | TRBD2 | TRBV4-1 | . | CASSLRGGTITAYEQYF | TGCGCCAGCAGCTTAAGGGGCGGGACTATCACAGCCTACGAGCAGTACTTC
TRBJ1-1 | . | TRBV21-1 | . | CASSKRKGAKGNTEAFF | TGTGCCAGCAGCAAAAGAAAGGGGGCAAAGGGAAACACTGAAGCTTTCTTT
TRBJ1-4 | . | TRBV9 | . | CASSGRGNEKLFF | TGTGCCAGCAGCGGGAGGGGCAATGAAAAACTGTTTTTT
TRBJ1-2 | . | TRBV2 | . | CASTGENYGYTF | TGTGCCAGCACAGGGGAGAACTATGGCTACACCTTC
TRBJ2-1 | TRBD2 | TRBV7-8 | . | CASSLAAGGRMAYNEQFF | TGTGCCAGCAGCTTAGCGGCGGGGGGGCGAATGGCCTACAATGAGCAGTTCTTC
TRBJ2-1 | . | TRBV9 | . | CASSFGSGGGGNEQFF | TGTGCCAGCAGCTTTGGGTCGGGGGGCGGAGGGAATGAGCAGTTCTTC
TRBJ2-1 | . | TRBV9 | . | CASSVAPGLNNEQFF | TGTGCCAGCAGCGTAGCTCCCGGACTGAACAATGAGCAGTTCTTC
TRBJ2-5 | . | TRBV30 | few | CAWGDLRLLQETQYF | TGTGCCTGGGGAGACTTACGACTCCTTCAAGAGACCCAGTACTTC
TRBJ2-1 | TRBD2 | TRBV18 | once | CASSQLGSGAADEQFF | TGTGCCAGCTCCCAACTTGGTAGCGGGGCTGCTGATGAGCAGTTCTTC
TRBJ2-1 | TRBD1 | TRBV7-9 | . | CASNYLTGTGGDEQFF | TGTGCCAGCAACTATTTAACCGGGACAGGGGGGGATGAGCAGTTCTTC
TRBJ1-1 | . | TRBV5-1 | . | CASSPPAGGDTEAFF | TGCGCCAGCAGCCCGCCCGCGGGGGGTGACACTGAAGCTTTCTTT
TRBJ1-1 | . | TRBV7-8 | . | CASSQRKGEREAFF | TGTGCCAGCAGCCAGCGCAAGGGGGAACGTGAAGCTTTCTTT
TRBJ1-1 | . | TRBV7-9 | once | CASSSRQVGTEAFF | TGTGCCAGCAGCAGCCGACAGGTTGGCACTGAAGCTTTCTTT
TRBJ2-1 | . | TRBV27 | . | CASSLSSLAEYNEQFF | TGTGCCAGCAGTTTATCGTCATTAGCGGAATACAATGAGCAGTTCTTC
TRBJ2-1 | . | TRBV19 | . | CASSMPGANYNEQFF | TGTGCCAGTAGTATGCCGGGAGCTAACTACAATGAGCAGTTCTTC
TRBJ1-2 | TRBD1 | TRBV3-1/TRBV3-2 | . | CASSRGTGVAYGYTF | TGTGCCAGCAGCCGGGGGACAGGGGTTGCGTATGGCTACACCTTC
TRBJ2-1 | . | TRBV24-1 | . | CATSDGTGTSISNEQFF | TGTGCCACCAGTGATGGTACCGGGACAAGCATTAGCAATGAGCAGTTCTTC
TRBJ2-5 | . | TRBV28 | . | CASSSGRETQYF | TGTGCCAGCAGCTCGGGGAGGGAGACCCAGTACTTC
TRBJ1-2 | . | TRBV7-3 | . | CASSLSEEEGNGYTF | TGTGCCAGCAGCTTATCTGAGGAGGAAGGGAATGGCTACACCTTC
TRBJ2-3 | TRBD1 | TRBV7-9 | once | CASSYVTGGPDTQYF | TGTGCCAGCAGCTACGTAACAGGGGGGCCAGATACGCAGTATTTT
TRBJ1-5 | TRBD1 | TRBV5-5 | . | CAPNVQGASNQPQHF | TGTGCACCTAACGTACAGGGGGCGAGCAATCAGCCCCAGCATTTT
TRBJ2-5 | . | TRBV5-1 | . | CASSLGRLLAEKTQYF | TGCGCCAGCAGCTTGGGAAGACTCCTAGCTGAGAAGACCCAGTACTTC
TRBJ2-3 | . | TRBV11-2 | . | CASSLSKNLAGDTQYF | TGTGCCAGCAGCCTTTCTAAGAATCTTGCCGGAGATACGCAGTATTTT
TRBJ1-1 | . | TRBV19 | once | CAVNSRGAERNTEAFF | TGTGCCGTTAACTCCCGGGGGGCGGAGAGAAACACTGAAGCTTTCTTT
TRBJ2-7 | TRBD2 | TRBV10-3 | . | CAISERTGGDEQYF | TGTGCCATCAGTGAGCGGACGGGGGGGGACGAGCAGTACTTC
TRBJ1-2 | TRBD1 | TRBV12-3/TRBV12-4 | once | CASSYYRGPGYTF | TGTGCCAGCAGTTACTACAGGGGGCCTGGCTACACCTTC
TRBJ2-7 | TRBD2 | TRBV5-1 | . | CASTYSGGETYEQYF | TGCGCCAGCACTTATAGCGGGGGGGAAACCTACGAGCAGTACTTC
TRBJ2-7 | . | TRBV5-4 | . | CASSRDRIISYEQYF | TGTGCCAGCAGCCGCGACAGAATCATTTCCTACGAGCAGTACTTC
TRBJ1-4 | TRBD1 | TRBV5-1 | once | CASSFNRGLNEKLFF | TGCGCCAGCAGTTTCAACAGGGGTCTGAACGAAAAACTGTTTTTT
TRBJ2-7 | TRBD1 | TRBV5-1 | . | CASSLGTGSEQYF | TGCGCCAGCAGCTTGGGGACAGGGAGCGAGCAGTACTTC
TRBJ2-5 | . | TRBV24-1 | . | CATSDQGLTKKETQYF | TGTGCCACCAGTGATCAGGGGTTAACTAAGAAAGAGACCCAGTACTTC
TRBJ1-2 | . | TRBV18 | . | CASSHVQDYGYTF | TGTGCCAGCTCACATGTGCAGGACTATGGCTACACCTTC
TRBJ1-1 | . | TRBV27 | . | CASRPPGIMNTEAFF | TGTGCCAGCAGGCCGCCGGGGATTATGAACACTGAAGCTTTCTTT
TRBJ1-2 | TRBD1 | TRBV6-5 | . | CASSTGGVGGYTF | TGTGCCAGCAGTACAGGGGGCGTAGGTGGCTACACCTTC
TRBJ2-7 | . | TRBV3-1/TRBV3-2 | . | CASSQGGREYEQYF | TGTGCCAGCAGCCAAGGAGGGCGGGAATACGAGCAGTACTTC
TRBJ2-1 | . | TRBV5-6 | . | CASSPWVYSEQFF | TGTGCCAGCAGCCCCTGGGTGTACAGCGAGCAGTTCTTC
TRBJ2-7 | TRBD1 | TRBV6-5 | . | CASRAGGSEQYF | TGTGCCAGCAGAGCAGGGGGCAGCGAGCAGTACTTC
TRBJ2-7 | . | TRBV30 | . | CAWKGGYEQYF | TGTGCCTGGAAAGGGGGCTACGAGCAGTACTTC
TRBJ2-7 | TRBD2 | TRBV7-6 | . | CASSLEGGSISYEQYF | TGTGCCAGCAGCTTAGAGGGAGGGTCAATATCCTACGAGCAGTACTTC
TRBJ2-7 | TRBD1 | TRBV19 | . | CASSPGQGTYEQYF | TGTGCCAGTAGTCCAGGACAGGGTACCTACGAGCAGTACTTC
TRBJ1-5 | . | TRBV18 | . | CASSSTGGNQPQHF | TGTGCCAGCTCGTCAACTGGAGGGAACCAGCCCCAGCATTTT
TRBJ2-3 | TRBD2 | TRBV9 | . | CASSVGTGGGTDTQYF | TGTGCCAGCAGCGTAGGTACGGGCGGGGGAACAGATACGCAGTATTTT
TRBJ1-4 | . | TRBV27 | . | CASSLFPGATNEKLFF | TGTGCCAGCAGTTTATTCCCAGGGGCAACTAATGAAAAACTGTTTTTT
TRBJ1-1 | TRBD1 | TRBV6-7 | . | CASSYSDRGGYEAFF | TGTGCCAGCAGTTACAGTGACAGGGGAGGATATGAAGCTTTCTTT
TRBJ1-2 | TRBD1 | TRBV29-1 | once | CSVGQGDYGYTF | TGCAGCGTTGGGCAGGGGGACTATGGCTACACCTTC
TRBJ1-2 | TRBD1 | TRBV25-1 | few | CASSDRGDYGYTF | TGTGCCAGCAGTGACAGGGGGGATTATGGCTACACCTTC
TRBJ2-7 | . | TRBV7-6 | . | CASSSYSDRQSEQYF | TGTGCCAGCAGCTCCTACTCCGACAGACAGTCCGAGCAGTACTTC
TRBJ1-2 | TRBD1 | TRBV18 | . | CASSIQTGGESYGYTF | TGTGCCAGCTCAATCCAGACAGGGGGCGAGAGCTATGGCTACACCTTC
TRBJ1-2 | . | TRBV6-7 | . | CASSYPISNYGYTF | TGTGCCAGCAGTTACCCTATTTCTAACTATGGCTACACCTTC
TRBJ2-7 | TRBD2 | TRBV5-1 | . | CASTRLAGEHGEQYF | TGCGCCAGCACACGACTAGCGGGAGAGCATGGCGAGCAGTACTTC
TRBJ2-1 | . | TRBV5-1 | few | CASSLPSPYNEQFF | TGCGCCAGCAGCTTGCCGAGCCCCTACAATGAGCAGTTCTTC
TRBJ2-1 | TRBD1 | TRBV4-1 | . | CASSQGWDRVNNEQFF | TGCGCCAGCAGCCAAGGGTGGGACAGGGTAAACAATGAGCAGTTCTTC
TRBJ1-2 | . | TRBV12-3/TRBV12-4 | . | CASSRAANYGYTF | TGTGCCAGCAGCCGTGCAGCTAACTATGGCTACACCTTC
TRBJ1-2 | . | TRBV7-9 | . | CASSLAKRGSNYGYTF | TGTGCCAGCAGCTTAGCCAAGAGAGGATCTAACTATGGCTACACCTTC
TRBJ2-7 | . | TRBV3-1/TRBV3-2 | . | CASSPGFGSEQYF | TGTGCCAGCAGCCCCGGGTTTGGGTCCGAGCAGTACTTC
TRBJ2-3 | . | TRBV5-4 | . | CASSSAWNSADVDTQYF | TGTGCCAGCAGCTCCGCCTGGAATAGCGCTGACGTAGATACGCAGTATTTT